This TCR beta chain was obtained from a study of tumor and adjacent non-tumor tissue in lung cancer. RNA was extracted from bulk tissue without any cell sorting. Donors were chemotherapy-naive, newly diagnosed lung cancer surgical patients in China, August–late 2014. V dropped 1 base and J dropped 4 bases, with 14 bases sitting between them. The CDR3 sequence is 15 residues long. The V gene's germline CDR1 is LGHNT and CDR2 FRNRAP. TCRbeta libraries were built with three rounds of nested PCR, modified from ARM-PCR. Each CDR3 protein is one row after TCRdb ran MiXCR on the multiplex PCR reads. The table records 90,000 to 130,000 distinct CDR3 sequences, over 75% of them present only once. Regarding this clonotype: This CDR3 is missing its conserved last phenylalanine or tryptophan, likely due to a read error.

The V call is TRBV12-5, the J call TRBJ2-7, with no clear D. The receptor was isolated from a man between 65 and 80 years old with non-small cell lung cancer. The sample comprised lung tumor tissue. CDR3 residues: CASGLDPLGSYEQYL. CDR3 bases: TGTGCTAGTGGTTTGGATCCATTGGGCTCTTACGAGCAGTACTTG.